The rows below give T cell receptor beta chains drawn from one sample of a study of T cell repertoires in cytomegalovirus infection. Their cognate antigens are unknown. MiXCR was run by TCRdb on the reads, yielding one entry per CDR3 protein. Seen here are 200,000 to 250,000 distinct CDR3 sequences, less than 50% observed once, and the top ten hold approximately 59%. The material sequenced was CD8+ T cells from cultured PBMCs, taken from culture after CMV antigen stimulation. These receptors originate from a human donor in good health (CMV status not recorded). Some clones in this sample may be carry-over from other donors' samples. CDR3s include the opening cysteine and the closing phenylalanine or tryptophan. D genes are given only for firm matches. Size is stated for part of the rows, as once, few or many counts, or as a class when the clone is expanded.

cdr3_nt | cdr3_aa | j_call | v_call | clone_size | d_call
TGTGCCAGCAGCTTAGTTCAACCTGAGACCCAGTACTTC | CASSLVQPETQYF | TRBJ2-5 | TRBV7-2 | - | -
TGCAGTGCTCCCCTGGGACGGAGCTACGAGCAGTACTTC | CSAPLGRSYEQYF | TRBJ2-7 | TRBV20-1 | - | -
TGTGCCAGCAGCTCCTCGGGCAGGGGGCAAAATTCACCCCTCCACTTT | CASSSSGRGQNSPLHF | TRBJ1-6 | TRBV7-6 | - | TRBD1
TGCAGCGTTGGAGGGAGGACTTACGAGCAGTACTTC | CSVGGRTYEQYF | TRBJ2-7 | TRBV29-1 | - | -
TGTGCCAGCAGCTTAGAAATCCAGCGCGTTAGCTCCTACAATGAGCAGTTCTTC | CASSLEIQRVSSYNEQFF | TRBJ2-1 | TRBV7-2 | few | -
TGTGCCAGCAGGTCAACTAGCGGCCTCTCCTACGAGCAGTACTTC | CASRSTSGLSYEQYF | TRBJ2-7 | TRBV12-3/TRBV12-4 | few | TRBD2
TGCAGTGCTCGGGAGGGCTCCGGGACAGGGGGCACAGATACGCAGTATTTT | CSAREGSGTGGTDTQYF | TRBJ2-3 | TRBV20-1 | many | TRBD1
TGTGCCATCACTAGCTCTAGCGGGAGGGCCCCCTACGAGCAGTACTTC | CAITSSSGRAPYEQYF | TRBJ2-7 | TRBV10-3 | - | TRBD2
TGTGCCAGCACCCGCGGCCTAGGAGTTACTAGCACAGATACGCAGTATTTT | CASTRGLGVTSTDTQYF | TRBJ2-3 | TRBV6-1 | - | -
TGTGCCAGCAGCTCGGGACATAGCTCTGGAAACACCATATATTTT | CASSSGHSSGNTIYF | TRBJ1-3 | TRBV7-2 | many | -
TGTGCCAGCAGCACAGGGGGAAATGAGCAGTTCTTC | CASSTGGNEQFF | TRBJ2-1 | TRBV7-4 | few | TRBD1
TGTGCCAGCAGACACAGGGATGGGGGCAATCAGCCCCAGCATTTT | CASRHRDGGNQPQHF | TRBJ1-5 | TRBV2 | - | -
TGTGCCAGCAGCTTAGATTTAGACTTGGGCATTCAGTACTTC | CASSLDLDLGIQYF | TRBJ2-4 | TRBV7-2 | - | -
TGTGCCAGCAGTCCAAGGGGACCCTCCCCTCGGGACGAGCAGTACTTC | CASSPRGPSPRDEQYF | TRBJ2-7 | TRBV6-4 | once | -
TGTGCCAGCAGCCGTCAGAAAAGTGTGGTTCGGGGGGATACGCAGTATTTT | CASSRQKSVVRGDTQYF | TRBJ2-3 | TRBV12-3/TRBV12-4 | few | -
TGCAGTGCTAGAGGCTACAGGGATTCTTATGGAAACACCATATATTTT | CSARGYRDSYGNTIYF | TRBJ1-3 | TRBV20-1 | - | -
TGCAGTGCTAGAGATCTAGCCCCAGCTAGCACAGATACGCAGTATTTT | CSARDLAPASTDTQYF | TRBJ2-3 | TRBV20-1 | - | -
TGTGCCAGCAGCTCCAACCGGGGACTAGAAGGCTACGAGCAGTACTTC | CASSSNRGLEGYEQYF | TRBJ2-7 | TRBV7-4 | - | TRBD2
TGTGCCAGCAGCACCTGGGGGGGTGTGGAGACCCAGTACTTC | CASSTWGGVETQYF | TRBJ2-5 | TRBV5-6 | - | TRBD2
TGTGCCAGCAGCTTAGAAGCGACTAGCGGGAGGAATGAGCAGTTCTTC | CASSLEATSGRNEQFF | TRBJ2-1 | TRBV7-3 | many | TRBD2
TGTGCCAGCAGTTTAGGTAGTATTGAGCAGTTCTTC | CASSLGSIEQFF | TRBJ2-1 | TRBV12-3/TRBV12-4 | few | -
TGTGCCAGCAGCTTAGCCCTAGCGGGAGGAACTTCCTACAATGAGCAGTTCTTC | CASSLALAGGTSYNEQFF | TRBJ2-1 | TRBV7-8 | many | TRBD2
TGTGCCACCAGTGAATTCCGGACAGGGGACAATCAGCCCCAGCATTTT | CATSEFRTGDNQPQHF | TRBJ1-5 | TRBV24-1 | - | TRBD1
TGTGCCAGCAGTTATAGCGGGAGGGCCATCTACAATGAGCAGTTCTTC | CASSYSGRAIYNEQFF | TRBJ2-1 | TRBV6-5 | few | TRBD2
TGTGCCAGCAGCTCCCAAACCGGACAGATTAATCAGCCCCAGCATTTT | CASSSQTGQINQPQHF | TRBJ1-5 | TRBV7-9 | many | -
TGTGCCAGCAGGATGCCCAGGGGGCAGCCTGGAAACACCATATATTTT | CASRMPRGQPGNTIYF | TRBJ1-3 | TRBV27 | once | TRBD1
TGTGCCAGCAGTACCCTTCGACCACTAGCGGGGGGTCCAGAGACCCAGTACTTC | CASSTLRPLAGGPETQYF | TRBJ2-5 | TRBV28 | - | TRBD2
TGTGCCAGCAGTTCCGCCGACACCTATGGCTACACCTTC | CASSSADTYGYTF | TRBJ1-2 | TRBV27 | few | -
TGCAGTGCTAGACGCGACCGGGGAGCCTCCTACGAGCAGTACTTC | CSARRDRGASYEQYF | TRBJ2-7 | TRBV20-1 | - | -
TGTGCCAGCAGCTTAACCGGAACAGAATATAATTCACCCCTCCACTTT | CASSLTGTEYNSPLHF | TRBJ1-6 | TRBV7-6 | - | -
TGTGCCAGCAGCTTGGACAGGGGCCTGGGAATCGGTGGCTACACCTTC | CASSLDRGLGIGGYTF | TRBJ1-2 | TRBV5-6 | - | TRBD1
TGCGCCAGCAGCCAAGCAGGGGAAATGGTTGGAGGCTACACCTTC | CASSQAGEMVGGYTF | TRBJ1-2 | TRBV4-1 | - | -
TGTGCCAGCAGCTCCGGACAGGTCTCCGGGGAGCTGTTTTTT | CASSSGQVSGELFF | TRBJ2-2 | TRBV7-8 | - | TRBD1
TGTGCCAGCAGCTTTACGGGCACCGGGACGGGACCCGGAAACACCATATATTTT | CASSFTGTGTGPGNTIYF | TRBJ1-3 | TRBV13 | few | -
TGTGCCAGCACTCCCCGACTAGCCCCACAAGAGACCCAGTACTTC | CASTPRLAPQETQYF | TRBJ2-5 | TRBV12-3/TRBV12-4 | many | TRBD2
TGTGCCAGCAGCTTAGCCCAGGAAGGGCTCACTGAAGCTTTCTTT | CASSLAQEGLTEAFF | TRBJ1-1 | TRBV7-9 | few | -
TGTGCCAGCAGCTTCCGGGGCGGGGGATCCTCCTACAATGAGCAGTTCTTC | CASSFRGGGSSYNEQFF | TRBJ2-1 | TRBV7-2 | - | TRBD2
TGTGCCAGCAGCTACCCCACTAGCGGGGGGCAAGAGACCCAGTACTTC | CASSYPTSGGQETQYF | TRBJ2-5 | TRBV7-8 | - | TRBD2
TGTGCCAGCAGCTTATACGCTCCTGACAATGAGCAGTTCTTC | CASSLYAPDNEQFF | TRBJ2-1 | TRBV7-9 | few | -
TGTGCCAGCAGTTTCACCGGGAACACTGAAGCTTTCTTT | CASSFTGNTEAFF | TRBJ1-1 | TRBV12-3/TRBV12-4 | many | -
TGTGCCATCAGTGAGTCGAAACAATCCAATGGCTACACCTTC | CAISESKQSNGYTF | TRBJ1-2 | TRBV10-3 | many | -
TGTGCCACTCGATCGTGGACAGGTGGGGCCTACGAGCAGTACTTC | CATRSWTGGAYEQYF | TRBJ2-7 | TRBV2 | - | TRBD1
TGTGCCAGCAGTCCGGGGGCAGGGGCTGTGGAGACCCAGTACTTC | CASSPGAGAVETQYF | TRBJ2-5 | TRBV6-1 | few | -
TGCGCCAGCAGCCGCGTTGCGCGGGGGGGGGCCTACGAGCAGTACTTC | CASSRVARGGAYEQYF | TRBJ2-7 | TRBV4-1 | - | TRBD2
TGCAGCGTTGCCAGGGCAGGAGTGAACACTGAAGCTTTCTTT | CSVARAGVNTEAFF | TRBJ1-1 | TRBV29-1 | - | -
TGTGCAAGCTCACCACGGTTTACGGACGGGGGAAGGGAAACTGAAGCTTTCTTT | CASSPRFTDGGRETEAFF | TRBJ1-1 | TRBV18 | few | -
TGTGCCAGCAGCCAAGAGTTATGGGACACTGAAGCTTTCTTT | CASSQELWDTEAFF | TRBJ1-1 | TRBV4-2 | - | -
TGTGCCAGCAGTATATTAACAGTCTCTGGGGCCAACGTCCTGACTTTC | CASSILTVSGANVLTF | TRBJ2-6 | TRBV28 | - | -
TGCAGTGCTAGACCCGGACAGGGAAAAGTCTACAATGAGCAGTTCTTC | CSARPGQGKVYNEQFF | TRBJ2-1 | TRBV20-1 | - | TRBD1
TGTGCCAGCAGCTTAGGGCGCATCACTGAAGCTTTCTTT | CASSLGRITEAFF | TRBJ1-1 | TRBV7-2 | - | -
TGTGCCAGCAGTCCCGGACAGGGAAAGGCCGCCGGGCATTTT | CASSPGQGKAAGHF | TRBJ1-5 | TRBV12-3/TRBV12-4 | few | TRBD1
TGTGCCAGCATAGCGGGAGGGCCCTACAATGAGCAGTTCTTC | CASIAGGPYNEQFF | TRBJ2-1 | TRBV27 | - | TRBD2
TGTGCCAGCAGTTTAGGGAGTACTAGCGGAGAGCAGTACTTC | CASSLGSTSGEQYF | TRBJ2-7 | TRBV27 | - | TRBD2
TGCAGTGCTAGAGAATGGGGAATAGGGGTAAATCACGCTTTCTTT | CSAREWGIGVNHAFF | TRBJ1-1 | TRBV20-1 | - | -
TGTGCCAGCAGCAGACAGGGAACTGGGGCCAACGTCCTGACTTTC | CASSRQGTGANVLTF | TRBJ2-6 | TRBV7-3 | few | TRBD1
TGTGCCAGCAGCGGGCGGACAGGGGAGGAATGGAGCAGCGAGCAGTACTTC | CASSGRTGEEWSSEQYF | TRBJ2-7 | TRBV7-9 | many | TRBD1